This T cell receptor beta chain was profiled in a study of PD-1 blockade in classical Hodgkin lymphoma. Study at large: Patients were administered nivolumab (3 mg/kg intravenously) every 2 weeks.

Comments on this clone: As yet, its antigen is unknown.

Study-wide results and caveats: Newly diagnosed patients were reported to exhibit reduced baseline TCR diversity relative to healthy donors. Only CD4+ TCR diversity, not CD8+, had risen significantly by C4D1. Patients who responded completely had about the same baseline diversity as newly diagnosed patients.

Brentuximab vedotin exposure varied among the patients, all of whom had relapsed after autologous stem cell transplantation. Only in-frame clones appear in the TCRdb table, and some are missing; sequencing was by immunoSEQ multiplex PCR. The data show over 50,000 clones, about 85% seen once. CDR3 length equals 13 residues. The germline V gene encodes CDR1 LNHDA and CDR2 SQIVND (reference sequence). V was shortened by 5 bases and J by 0 bases, with 8 bases between the two germline ends. The chain is built from TRBV19 and TRBJ2-7; the D is unclear. This receptor was identified in a human donor with classical Hodgkin lymphoma. Sequenced here: peripheral blood mononuclear cells (PBMCs), sampled at baseline. CDR3 sequence: CASSGGFSYEQYF. The CDR3 bases are TGTGCCAGTAGTGGCGGCTTCTCCTACGAGCAGTACTTC.